This passage covers 25 T cell receptor beta chains from one sample sequenced in a study of T-cell reconstitution after alpha-beta-depleted transplantation in children. TCRbeta library construction was performed incorporating unique molecular identifiers. TCRdb ran MiXCR on the PCR reads and lists one entry per CDR3 protein. This table has about 980,000 distinct CDR3 sequences, 25% to 30% appearing once. Sequenced here: PBMCs, mostly from graft donor cells, sampled 360 days after TCRalphabeta/CD19-depleted stem cell transplant. The source is a boy under three years old who had a stem cell transplant for SCID, so the T cells may come from the graft donor.

The rearrangement uses TRBV5-1 and TRBJ1-5, with D possibly matching TRBD1 (6 bases). This CDR3 has 14 amino acids. CDR1 and CDR2 from the germline V gene are SGHRS and YFSETQ. Trimming shortened V by 4 bases and J by 4 bases, and 12 bases separated the two germline ends. The CDR3 bases are TGCGCCAGCAGCCACGGGGGCAGGAATCAGCCCCAGCATTTT. Its protein product is CASSHGGRNQPQHF.

The rearrangement joins TRBV30 to TRBJ2-7; D unclear. Per germline, CDR1 GTSNPN and CDR2 SVGIG (reference sequence). The CDR3 sequence is 12 residues long. Trimming removed 1 base from V and 0 bases from J, with 4 bases in between. CDR3 DNA: TGTGCCTGGAGTGCCGTCTCCTACGAGCAGTACTTC. Translation: CAWSAVSYEQYF.

The genes are TRBV5-1 and TRBJ2-1; 13 nucleotides agree with TRBD2. J lost 10 bases, V lost 6 bases, and 10 bases had no gene match. Germline V gene data show CDR1 as SGHRS and CDR2 as YFSETQ. The CDR3 length is 15 residues. The CDR3 region has the DNA TGCGCCAGCACCCACACTAGCGGGGGGGCCCAGGAGCAGTTCTTC. Its translation: CASTHTSGGAQEQFF.

The chain is built from TRBV10-2 and TRBJ2-3; 7 bases map to TRBD2. CDR1 and CDR2 from the germline V gene are WSHSY and SAAADI. The length of the CDR3 is 15 residues. With 6 bases clipped from V and 4 bases from J, the junction kept 10 bases outside the gene matches. CDR3 loop: CASSGRGELADTQYF. Written as DNA, the CDR3 is TGCGCCAGCAGCGGACGGGGGGAGTTAGCAGATACGCAGTATTTT.

This clonotype was recorded a few times. CDR3 DNA sequence: TGTGCCAGCAGCTTAGGTCCGAATGGGAATTCACCCCTCCACTTT. Its translation: CASSLGPNGNSPLHF. The gene calls are TRBV7-2 and TRBJ1-6, with D unclear. Germline loops: CDR1 SGHTA, CDR2 FQGNSA. V was cut by 1 base and J by 7 bases, with 11 bases left in between. This CDR3 region has 15 residues. The entire variable domain, with the rest obtained from reference TRBV7-2 and TRBJ1-6, is as follows: GAGVSQSPSNKVTEKGKDVELRCDPISGHTALYWYRQSLGQGLEFLIYFQGNSAPDKSGLPSDRFSAERTGGSVSTLTIQRTQQEDSAVYLCASSLGPNGNSPLHFGNGTRLTVT.

J is TRBJ1-5 and V is TRBV28; a possible D gene is TRBD1 (6 bases). Germline CDR1 reads MDHEN; CDR2 reads SYDVKM. The length of the CDR3 is 17 residues. V lost 1 base and J 2 bases, leaving 15 bases between the germline ends. The chain's CDR3 is CASSLSWGRGGNQPQHF. The DNA of the CDR3 is TGTGCCAGCAGTTTATCGTGGGGGAGGGGGGGCAATCAGCCCCAGCATTTT.

This chain links TRBV4-2 with TRBJ2-1, with 8 bases that match TRBD1. The CDR3 covers 16 residues. CDR1 and CDR2 from the germline V gene are LGHNA and YNFKEQ. Unmatched junction bases numbered 9, after V lost 0 bases and J lost 8 bases. DNA of the CDR3: TGTGCCAGCAGCCAAGATGCGGGCCCCAGGGGGCATGAGCAGTTCTTC. Translation gives CASSQDAGPRGHEQFF.

The rearrangement joins TRBV18 to TRBJ2-1; 9 bases line up with TRBD2. J lost 8 bases, V lost 1 base, and 6 bases had no gene match. The CDR3 extends over 15 amino acids. Germline values: CDR1 KGHSH, CDR2 LQKENI. The CDR3 spells CASSPQASGIDEQFF. The CDR3 region has the DNA TGTGCCAGCTCACCACAGGCTAGCGGGATCGATGAGCAGTTCTTC.

This sequence joins TRBV18 and TRBJ1-5; the D gene is possibly TRBD1 (5 bases). Between the trimmed V and J ends, which lost 4 bases and 11 bases, there was a span of 18 bases. CDR1 is KGHSH, CDR2 LQKENI, per germline. The CDR3 is made up of 14 amino acids. The CDR3 region is CASSRAKGNTAQHF. CDR3 coding DNA: TGTGCCAGCTCACGTGCAAAGGGGAATACAGCCCAGCATTTT. Drawing the rest from reference TRBV18 and TRBJ1-5, the complete variable domain is NAGVMQNPRHLVRRRGQEARLRCSPMKGHSHVYWYRQLPEEGLKFMVYLQKENIIDESGMPKERFSAEFPKEGPSILRIQQVVRGDSAAYFCASSRAKGNTAQHFGDGTRLSIL.

The chain is built from TRBV20-1 and TRBJ2-1; D uncertain. This CDR3 is built from 15 residues. Trimming took 3 bases from V and 6 from J, leaving 18 bases between them. Germline V lookup: CDR1 DFQATT, CDR2 SNEGSKA (reference sequence). The chain's CDR3 is CSARAQAGLSNEQFF. CDR3 DNA sequence: TGCAGTGCTAGGGCTCAGGCAGGTTTGAGCAATGAGCAGTTCTTC.

The rearrangement joins TRBV4-3 to TRBJ2-3, with 8 positions matching TRBD2. Germline V CDR1 and CDR2: LGHNA, YSLEER. With V trimmed by 1 base and J by 2 bases, 8 bases remained unmatched. The CDR3 consists of 17 residues. CDR3 in DNA: TGCGCCAGCAGCCAAGTTAGCCTAGCGGGTATCACAGATACGCAGTATTTT. Residues: CASSQVSLAGITDTQYF.

This clonotype was observed a few times. The V call is TRBV5-1, the J call TRBJ1-1; 9 bases align to TRBD1. J gave up 2 bases and V 4 bases, and 15 bases lay outside the gene matches. The CDR3 has 18 residues. From germline, CDR1 is SGHRS and CDR2 YFSETQ. CDR3 loop: CASSNPGQGLRTNTEAFF. CDR3 coding DNA: TGCGCCAGCAGCAACCCGGGACAGGGACTCCGAACCAACACTGAAGCTTTCTTT. Looking up the rest from reference TRBV5-1 and TRBJ1-1 gives the full variable domain: KAGVTQTPRYLIKTRGQQVTLSCSPISGHRSVSWYQQTPGQGLQFLFEYFSETQRNKGNFPGRFSGRQFSNSRSEMNVSTLELGDSALYLCASSNPGQGLRTNTEAFFGQGTRLTVV.

The rearrangement links TRBV12-3 or TRBV12-4 to TRBJ2-5; 8 bases match TRBD1. This CDR3 comprises 14 residues. V shed 6 bases and J 5 bases; nucleotides not matched to a gene: 8. The CDR3 sequence: CASRPNRGRETQYF. The CDR3 nucleotides are TGTGCCAGCAGGCCTAACAGGGGGAGGGAGACCCAGTACTTC.

J is TRBJ1-5 and V is TRBV28; D gene ambiguous. Germline CDR1 reads MDHEN; CDR2 reads SYDVKM. V was shortened by 6 bases and J by 1 base, with 10 bases between the two germline ends. CDR3 length: 14 amino acids. CDR3 region: CASSGSKSNQPQHF. In nucleotides, the CDR3 is TGTGCCAGCAGCGGATCGAAGAGCAATCAGCCCCAGCATTTT.

This clonotype was seen a few times. The chain employs TRBV29-1 and TRBJ2-5; no firm D call. V lost 7 bases to trimming and J lost 7 bases, with 10 bases between them. The CDR3 is made up of 10 amino acids. CDR1 SQVTM and CDR2 ANQGSEA come from the germline V gene. The CDR3 here is CSAEEGTQYF. DNA for the CDR3: TGCAGCGCCGAGGAAGGGACCCAGTACTTC.

The sample holds many counts of this clonotype. The CDR3 DNA is TGTGCCAGCTCCGGGGTAGGGAACACTGAAGCTTTCTTT. This encodes CASSGVGNTEAFF. The chain joins TRBV18 to TRBJ1-1; D remains unclear. CDR1 and CDR2 (germline): KGHSH, LQKENI. V was cut by 6 bases and J by 1 base, with 9 bases left in between. The CDR3 consists of 13 residues.

There are a few counts of this clonotype. The chain uses TRBV7-2 and TRBJ1-1, with D unresolved. The CDR3 length is 12 residues. V was shortened by 1 base and J by 3 bases, with 3 bases between the two germline ends. Germline V gives CDR1 SGHTA, CDR2 FQGNSA. The CDR3, as DNA: TGTGCCAGCAGCTTAGAATACACTGAAGCTTTCTTT. Amino acid sequence: CASSLEYTEAFF.

The chain joins TRBV12-3 or TRBV12-4 to TRBJ2-3, with TRBD1 matching over 7 bases. V gave up 0 bases and J gave up 13 bases; unmatched junction bases: 13. The CDR3 has 15 residues. The CDR3: CASSLAPPLDRAKYF. In DNA, the CDR3 is TGTGCCAGCAGTTTAGCCCCTCCTCTTGACAGGGCCAAGTATTTT.

This chain connects TRBV5-1 to TRBJ2-1; 8 nucleotides align to TRBD1. CDR1 and CDR2 (germline): SGHRS, YFSETQ. The V segment lost 0 bases and the J segment 9 bases; nucleotides outside the gene matches: 8. CDR3 length: 15 amino acids. CDR3 region: CASSLGAPGGIEQFF. CDR3 DNA sequence: TGCGCCAGCAGCTTGGGAGCGCCAGGGGGCATTGAGCAGTTCTTC. The variable domain in full, completed from reference TRBV5-1 and TRBJ2-1, reads KAGVTQTPRYLIKTRGQQVTLSCSPISGHRSVSWYQQTPGQGLQFLFEYFSETQRNKGNFPGRFSGRQFSNSRSEMNVSTLELGDSALYLCASSLGAPGGIEQFFGPGTRLTVL.

The chain has TRBV27 and TRBJ2-7, with 9 bases aligning to TRBD1. V trimming: 6 bases; J trimming: 2 bases; junction bases outside the gene matches: 8. CDR1 is MNHEY, CDR2 SMNVEV, per germline (reference sequence). This CDR3 region has 15 residues. The CDR3 DNA sequence: TGTGCCAGCAGCTCACTAGGGACAGGGACCTACGAGCAGTACTTC. Residues: CASSSLGTGTYEQYF.

V is TRBV20-1 and J is TRBJ2-4; D is possibly TRBD1 (5 bases). The CDR3 length is 16 residues. Germline CDR1 reads DFQATT; CDR2 reads SNEGSKA (reference sequence). Trimming pared 6 bases from V and 0 bases from J, leaving 18 bases between. The CDR3 spells CSANPDRILAKNIQYF. As DNA, the CDR3 is TGCAGTGCGAACCCCGACAGAATTCTAGCCAAAAACATTCAGTACTTC.

This clonotype occurred a few times. One end of the junction varies from germline; a read error may be responsible. The chain is built from TRBV28 and TRBJ2-3; D is unresolved. Germline CDR1 MDHEN, CDR2 SYDVKM. CDR3 length: 11 amino acids. Here the CDR3 DNA reads TGTGCCACCAGTCACGAATCGATGCAGTATTTT. Its translation: CATSHESMQYF.

This clonotype was found a few times. V usage is TRBV20-1 and J usage is TRBJ2-7; possibly TRBD2 for D (6 bases). The CDR3 is 14 residues long. V dropped 5 bases and J dropped 3 bases, with 17 bases sitting between them. Germline V lookup: CDR1 DFQATT, CDR2 SNEGSKA (reference sequence). CDR3 protein: CSALPVAGLYEQYF. In nucleotides, the CDR3 is TGCAGTGCTCTCCCCGTGGCGGGGCTCTACGAGCAGTACTTC.

This sequence joins TRBV7-6 and TRBJ2-7, with 8 bases fitting TRBD2. The germline V gene has CDR1 SGHVS and CDR2 FNYEAQ. The CDR3 runs 16 residues. The trim removed 5 bases at V and 4 bases at J, leaving 13 bases unmatched. The CDR3 DNA is TGTGCCAGCAGCGTCCTTAGCGGGGAAAGGCCTTACGAGCAGTACTTC. It is translated as CASSVLSGERPYEQYF.

This chain connects TRBV7-2 to TRBJ2-7; 12 bases line up with TRBD1. The CDR3 has 15 residues. Germline V gives CDR1 SGHTA, CDR2 FQGNSA. V was pared by 1 base and J by 5 bases, with 3 bases of the junction left unmatched. CDR3 sequence reads: CASSLVGTGGDEQYF. CDR3 nucleotides: TGTGCCAGCAGCTTAGTAGGGACAGGGGGCGACGAGCAGTACTTC.